This T cell receptor beta chain was sequenced in a study of CXCR3-negative and CXCR3-positive naive CD8 T cells. Points from the study as a whole: Greater hydrophobicity was found in TRB CDR3s of CXCR3-positive naive cells than of CXCR3-negative naive cells.

To note about this clonotype: Its antigen is as yet unknown.

Researchers prepared the TRB cDNA libraries using 5' RACE with UMI labels. From its re-call of the 5' RACE reads, TCRdb lists each CDR3 protein once, without DNA. This sample's clone table lists some 150,000 distinct CDR3 sequences. Triplicate approximately 280,000-cell sorts were made of each CD8+ T cell subset. The CD45RO-CCR7+CD27+CD95- phenotype denoted naive CD8+ T cells. There are 15 residues in the CDR3. Germline values: CDR1 MDHEN, CDR2 SYDVKM. The source material was naive CXCR3+ CD8+ T cells from blood. Subset given: CD45RO-CCR7+CD27+CD95- naive CD8+ T cells expressing CXCR3 (TNR3+). The rearrangement uses TRBV28 and TRBJ2-5; TCRdb's assignment of TRBD1 cannot be checked, as there is no DNA. This TCR came from a human donor in good health. Some clones in this sample may be carry-over from other donors' samples. CDR3 sequence reads: CASRRPDRGLETQYF.